The clone carrying this T cell receptor (beta chain) appeared many times. Its matching antigen is unknown. The sample originates from a study of CD8+CD57+ T cells in acquired aplastic anemia. About the study: Sorting CD4+ and CD8+ cells gave DNA averaging approximately 3 ug. Read counts for CD4+ cells (from healthy donors) averaged approximately 10 million. Study-wide findings and caveats: Overlapping CD8+ CDR3 repertoires of patients and controls contained some 30 shared sequences.

Researchers used genomic DNA as the template to profile TCR beta VDJ and CDR3. Via MiXCR, TCRdb re-called the reads, giving one row per CDR3 protein. The repertoire holds about 160,000 distinct CDR3 sequences, with roughly 47% as singletons. V lost 0 bases and J lost 4, with 15 bases in between. The CDR3 has 16 residues. This chain connects TRBV12-3 or TRBV12-4 to TRBJ1-2; D unresolved. This clonotype was sampled from a human donor in good health. Sequencing used sorted CD4+, CD8+, or CD8+CD57+ T cells (not recorded which) from PBMCs. The CDR3 nucleotides are TGTGCCAGCAGTTTAGCAGGTATAAGGCAGACCTATGGCTACACCTTC. This gives the protein CASSLAGIRQTYGYTF.